This T cell receptor (beta chain) originates from a study of blood T cell repertoires in COVID-19. Across the whole study: Sites across the United States, Italy and Spain contributed samples from acute and convalescent COVID-19. The analysed material was cDNA or gDNA that came from T cells, B-cell-depleted T cells, or PBMCs.

The data were produced by immunoSEQ multiplex PCR, yet TCRdb's version contains in-frame clones alone and is incomplete. The sample comprises some 350,000 clones, about 90% of which are singletons, and roughly 6% rests with the top ten. This clone was picked up a small number of times. This CDR3 spans 15 amino acids. The V gene end was trimmed by 3 bases and the J gene end by 4 bases; junction bases not matched to a gene: 5. Germline CDR1 LGHNA, CDR2 YNFKEQ. Sequenced: peripheral blood. The chain joins TRBV4-2 to TRBJ2-7; TRBD2 matches 11 bases. This clonotype was obtained from a woman between 45 and 60 years old with COVID-19, enrolled during active disease. In DNA form, the CDR3 reads TGTGCCAGCAGCCAGGGGGGGACTAGCGGTTACGAGCAGTACTTC. It translates to CASSQGGTSGYEQYF.